Listed here is a single T cell receptor (beta chain). Antigen: not known. This specimen comes from a study of brain T cells in children with intractable seizures. Regarding the study as a whole: Absence of clones before surgery may stem from lower sequencing depth. Viral specificity was inferred only from CDR3 similarity; HCMV serostatus was unknown.

V was shortened by 1 base and J by 7 bases, with 7 bases between the two germline ends. The CDR3 contains 12 residues. The germline V gene has CDR1 LGHDT and CDR2 YNNKEL (reference sequence). TCRdb's copy holds only in-frame clones and misses some; the assay was immunoSEQ multiplex PCR. Here the sample spans 88,000 or so clones, about 90% being singletons. Sequencing used peripheral blood, obtained at surgery. The TCR originated in a girl aged 2-9 years with Rasmussen encephalitis and intractable seizures. The gene calls are TRBV3-1 (or the pseudogene TRBV3-2) and TRBJ1-2; tentatively, D is TRBD1 (6 bases). This CDR3 reads CASSQAGAGYTF. The DNA of the CDR3 is TGTGCCAGCAGCCAAGCAGGGGCTGGCTACACCTTC.